The 26 T cell receptor beta chains below were found in one sample sequenced in a study of T cells in Graves' hyperthyroidism and ophthalmopathy. Template material for amplifying TCR beta CDR3 regions consisted of RNA transcripts. First-round RT-PCR of the TCR CDR3 relied on the HTBI primer set. TCRdb redid the calling of the multiplex PCR reads with MiXCR, one entry per CDR3 protein. The sample has roughly 530,000 distinct CDR3 sequences, 17% seen once; the top ten hold approximately 16%. Sequencing input: blood. These receptor sequences come from a young woman with Graves' ophthalmopathy.

This chain links TRBV10-3 with TRBJ2-3; 11 bases align to TRBD2. V lost 6 bases, J lost 2 bases, and 7 bases stayed unmatched. In germline, CDR1 is ENHRY, CDR2 SYGVKD. CDR3 length equals 16 residues. The CDR3 protein is CAISQLAGAVTDTQYF. As DNA, the CDR3 is TGTGCCATCAGCCAACTAGCGGGGGCCGTCACAGATACGCAGTATTTT.

This clonotype was seen many times. The chain uses TRBV7-9 and TRBJ2-1; TRBD2 matches at 8 bases. The germline CDR1 and CDR2 sequences are SEHNR and FQNEAQ (reference sequence). Losses at the gene ends were 4 bases for V and 6 bases for J; bases not matched to a gene: 11. There are 16 residues in the CDR3. CDR3 in amino acids: CASSSQLAVLPNEQFF. The CDR3 coding sequence is TGTGCCAGCAGCTCCCAACTAGCGGTGCTCCCCAATGAGCAGTTCTTC.

In its sample, this clonotype was seen many times. The chain recombines TRBV12-3 or TRBV12-4 with TRBJ1-2; possibly TRBD1 for D (5 bases). V was pared by 3 bases and J by 4 bases, with 9 bases between. This CDR3 has 13 amino acids. The CDR3: CASSFRDAYGYTF. The CDR3 DNA is TGTGCCAGCAGTTTCCGGGACGCCTATGGCTACACCTTC.

This rearrangement joins TRBV5-1 to TRBJ2-3, with TRBD2 as a possible D gene (5 bases). The CDR3 has 17 residues. Trimming left V 4 bases short and J 2 bases short, with 20 bases between. Looked up from germline, CDR1 is SGHRS and CDR2 is YFSETQ. The CDR3 coding sequence is TGCGCCAGCAGCGCGGGCCTCCAGGAGCTCGACACAGATACGCAGTATTTT. Translation: CASSAGLQELDTDTQYF.

This clonotype was seen ten or more times. The CDR3: CASSLGGYNEQFF. CDR3 sequence (DNA): TGTGCCAGCAGTTTAGGGGGATACAATGAGCAGTTCTTC. The V and J genes are TRBV27 and TRBJ2-1; perhaps D is TRBD1 or TRBD2 (5 bases each). Germline-derived CDR1 and CDR2 are MNHEY and SMNVEV (reference sequence). There are 13 residues in the CDR3. Trimming cost V 2 bases and J 4 bases, with 6 bases left between them.

This clonotype was found once. The chain uses TRBV28 and TRBJ1-3; 8 bases are shared with TRBD1. CDR3 length: 16 residues. Unmatched junction bases numbered 11, after V lost 6 bases and J lost 4 bases. The germline V gene encodes CDR1 MDHEN and CDR2 SYDVKM. The CDR3 DNA follows: TGTGCCAGCAGACCCGGACAGGGTGCGTTAGGAAACACCATATATTTT. Translation: CASRPGQGALGNTIYF.

The CDR3 bases are TGTGCCAGCAGTCCTCCTAGCGGGGCCCAAGAGACCCAGTACTTC. It specifies CASSPPSGAQETQYF. The chain recombines TRBV6-1 with TRBJ2-5, with 9 positions matching TRBD2. This CDR3 comprises 15 residues. The J segment lost 1 base and the V segment lost 5 bases, leaving 5 bases of the junction unmatched. Germline V lookup: CDR1 MNHNS, CDR2 SASEGT.

The chain uses TRBV6-1 and TRBJ1-2; 8 nucleotides agree with TRBD1. The CDR3 length is 16 residues. Unmatched junction bases numbered 10, after V lost 5 bases and J lost 2 bases. CDR1 and CDR2 from the germline V gene are MNHNS and SASEGT. This CDR3 reads CASSRQGNGLNYGYTF. The CDR3 DNA reads TGTGCCAGCAGTAGACAGGGGAATGGATTAAACTATGGCTACACCTTC.

This clonotype was observed many times. V gene TRBV20-1 combines with J gene TRBJ2-3; a possible D gene is TRBD2 (5 bases). This CDR3 spans 12 amino acids. In germline, CDR1 is DFQATT, CDR2 SNEGSKA (reference sequence). Trimming removed 3 bases from V and 8 bases from J, with 12 bases in between. The CDR3 here is CSASPGSSTQYF. The CDR3 DNA sequence: TGCAGTGCTAGCCCGGGATCCAGTACGCAGTATTTT.

There are many counts of this clonotype. The rearrangement joins TRBV7-3 to TRBJ2-5; 8 nucleotides agree with TRBD1. The V segment lost 5 bases and the J segment 5 bases; nucleotides outside the gene matches: 13. The CDR3 is 16 amino acids. The germline gives CDR1 SGHTA, CDR2 FQGTGA. The CDR3 DNA is TGTGCCAGCAGCCCGGGAGACAGGGGATCAAGCGAGACCCAGTACTTC. Translated, it gives CASSPGDRGSSETQYF. The full variable domain, its missing parts supplied by reference TRBV7-3 and TRBJ2-5, is GAGVSQTPSNKVTEKGKYVELRCDPISGHTALYWYRQSLGQGPEFLIYFQGTGAADDSGLPNDRFFAVRPEGSVSTLKIQRTERGDSAVYLCASSPGDRGSSETQYFGPGTRLLVL.

This clonotype was observed many times. The chain couples TRBV2 to TRBJ1-3; the match to TRBD1 covers 10 bases. The CDR3 sequence is 18 residues long. Per the germline V gene, CDR1 is SNHLY and CDR2 is FYNNEI. V shed 1 base and J 3 bases; nucleotides not matched to a gene: 9. This chain's CDR3 is CASSEGRTGGLGGNTIYF. CDR3 sequence (DNA): TGTGCCAGCAGTGAAGGGCGGACAGGGGGTCTCGGTGGAAACACCATATATTTT.

This clonotype was seen repeatedly, ten times or more. The chain carries TRBV11-2 and TRBJ1-4, with 7 bases that match TRBD1. Trimming removed 4 bases from V and 7 bases from J; junction bases left unmatched: 9. The CDR3 is 15 residues long. In germline, CDR1 is SGHAT, CDR2 FQNNGV. The CDR3 protein is CASSSSTGFREKLFF. CDR3 nucleotide sequence: TGTGCCAGCAGCTCCTCGACAGGGTTTCGTGAAAAACTGTTTTTT.

This clonotype was found many times. V is TRBV28 and J is TRBJ1-5, with D possibly TRBD1 on 5 matching bases. Germline values: CDR1 MDHEN, CDR2 SYDVKM. V was shortened by 5 bases and J by 1 base, with 15 bases between the two germline ends. The CDR3 consists of 16 residues. In DNA, the CDR3 is TGTGCCAGCAGTACCCTGGGGGGGGGGAGCAATCAGCCCCAGCATTTT. It specifies CASSTLGGGSNQPQHF.

This clonotype has a handful of counts. The rearrangement joins TRBV29-1 to TRBJ2-1, with a possible D match to TRBD1 (6 bases). CDR3 length equals 14 residues. The germline V and J ends were trimmed by 4 bases and 0 bases, with 10 bases remaining between them. The V gene's germline CDR1 is SQVTM and CDR2 ANQGSEA. CDR3 residues: CSVGGHSSYNEQFF. CDR3 nucleotides: TGCAGCGTTGGGGGACACAGCTCCTACAATGAGCAGTTCTTC.

This clonotype appeared once. A much larger clone differs by one base, so this may be a read error. V and J are TRBV20-1 and TRBJ2-5, with D unclear. The CDR3 totals 12 residues. Trimming took off 1 base at V and 2 bases at J, with 5 bases between the two ends. CDR1 and CDR2 (germline): DFQATT, SNEGSKA (reference sequence). CDR3 residues: CSARGDQETQYF. The CDR3 DNA reads TGCAGTGCTAGAGGGGATCAAGAGACCCAGTACTTC.

This clonotype came up many times. V and J are TRBV30 and TRBJ2-7, with 10 bases aligning to TRBD2. The CDR3 contains 13 residues. Germline CDR1 is GTSNPN and CDR2 is SVGIG (reference sequence). Unmatched junction bases numbered 7, after V lost 4 bases and J lost 7 bases. DNA for the CDR3: TGTGCCTGGATTCCTAGCGGGAGATTTGAGCAGTACTTC. Amino acids: CAWIPSGRFEQYF.

This clonotype was counted many times. This chain joins TRBV11-2 and TRBJ2-1, with D possibly TRBD1 on 5 matching bases. The V gene lost 5 bases and the J gene lost 3 bases, with 14 bases spanning the gap. The CDR3 sequence is 15 residues long. Per the germline V gene, CDR1 is SGHAT and CDR2 is FQNNGV. In DNA form, the CDR3 reads TGTGCCAGCAGCCAGGGCCCTATAAACTACAATGAGCAGTTCTTC. This encodes CASSQGPINYNEQFF.

This clonotype showed up just a few times. The rearrangement joins TRBV7-9 to TRBJ1-1; D perhaps matches TRBD1 (5 bases). The germline CDR1 and CDR2 sequences are SEHNR and FQNEAQ (reference sequence). The CDR3 covers 17 residues. V lost 1 base and J 4 bases, leaving 19 bases between the germline ends. CDR3 bases: TGTGCCAGCAGCTTAGTGGGGGGGGGTTGGGGAACCACTGAAGCTTTCTTT. Translation: CASSLVGGGWGTTEAFF.

The chain combines TRBV28 with TRBJ2-7, with D unclear. Trimming removed 5 bases from V and 2 bases from J, with 16 bases in between. This CDR3 spans 15 amino acids. Germline V gene data show CDR1 as MDHEN and CDR2 as SYDVKM. In nucleotides, the CDR3 is TGTGCCAGCAGTGATCATTTTGGTGGCCCCTACGAGCAGTACTTC. This codes for CASSDHFGGPYEQYF.

This clonotype appeared a few times. The chain has TRBV6-1 and TRBJ1-3; no firm D call. Germline assignment: CDR1 MNHNS and CDR2 SASEGT. V was pared by 2 bases and J by 1 base, with 9 bases between. The CDR3 spans 15 residues. CDR3 in amino acids: CASSEFRLSGNTIYF. The CDR3, as DNA: TGTGCCAGCAGTGAATTCCGCCTATCTGGAAACACCATATATTTT.

The table lists this clonotype with many counts. V is TRBV28 and J is TRBJ2-5, with 10 bases aligning to TRBD1. Germline V gene sequence: CDR1 MDHEN, CDR2 SYDVKM. The CDR3 spans 15 residues. The J segment lost 5 bases and the V segment lost 6 bases, leaving 9 bases of the junction unmatched. CDR3 bases: TGTGCCAGCAGCCTCCCGACAGGGGGCGGCGAGACCCAGTACTTC. Its protein is CASSLPTGGGETQYF.

The genes are TRBV6-1 and TRBJ2-7; 8 positions agree with TRBD1. Looked up from germline, CDR1 is MNHNS and CDR2 is SASEGT. There are 13 residues in the CDR3. Losses at the gene ends were 11 bases for V and 2 bases for J; bases not matched to a gene: 8. The CDR3 is CAGLDRATYEQYF. CDR3 bases: TGTGCCGGCCTGGACAGGGCCACCTACGAGCAGTACTTC.

This clonotype was observed many times. At one end the junction does not follow the germline gene, possibly because of a read error. V and J are TRBV7-7 and TRBJ2-5; D assignment may be TRBD1 or TRBD2 (5 bases each). The V gene's germline CDR1 is SSHAT and CDR2 FNYEAQ (reference sequence). This CDR3 comprises 14 residues. The CDR3 protein is CASSNQGRRETQYF. DNA of the CDR3: TGTGCTAGCAGCAACCAGGGACGGAGAGAGACCCAGTACTTC.

A single count supports this clonotype. The rearrangement joins TRBV20-1 to TRBJ1-2; D perhaps matches TRBD1 (5 bases). V lost 5 bases and J 0 bases, leaving 7 bases between the germline ends. This CDR3 spans 12 amino acids. The germline V gene has CDR1 DFQATT and CDR2 SNEGSKA (reference sequence). Written as DNA, the CDR3 is TGCAGTGCTCAGGGAACTAACTATGGCTACACCTTC. The encoded protein is CSAQGTNYGYTF.

This clonotype was detected many times. The chain employs TRBV28 and TRBJ1-2; D unclear. Germline assignment: CDR1 MDHEN and CDR2 SYDVKM. V lost 10 bases and J 3 bases, leaving 24 bases between the germline ends. This CDR3 spans 16 amino acids. The CDR3 reads CATIGFGEDGDYGYTF. CDR3 sequence (DNA): TGTGCCACCATTGGGTTTGGAGAGGATGGCGACTATGGCTACACCTTC.

This clonotype showed up just a few times. The chain couples TRBV6-1 to TRBJ1-4; TRBD1 agrees at 9 bases. Per germline, CDR1 MNHNS and CDR2 SASEGT. The length of the CDR3 is 19 residues. With V trimmed by 6 bases and J by 6 bases, 20 bases remained unmatched. This CDR3 is CASRKIGTGKAIVDEKLFF. CDR3 coding DNA: TGTGCCAGCAGAAAAATCGGGACAGGGAAGGCCATCGTTGATGAAAAACTGTTTTTT.